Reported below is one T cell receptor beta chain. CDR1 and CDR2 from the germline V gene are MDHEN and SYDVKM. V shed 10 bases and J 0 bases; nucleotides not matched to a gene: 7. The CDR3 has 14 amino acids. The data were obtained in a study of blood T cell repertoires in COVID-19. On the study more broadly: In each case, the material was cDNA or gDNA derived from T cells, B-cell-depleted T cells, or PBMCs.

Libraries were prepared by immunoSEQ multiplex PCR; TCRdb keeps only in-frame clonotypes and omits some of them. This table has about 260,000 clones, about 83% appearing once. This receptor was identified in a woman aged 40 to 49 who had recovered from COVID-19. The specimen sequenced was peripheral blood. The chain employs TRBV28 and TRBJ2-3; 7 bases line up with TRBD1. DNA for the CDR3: TGTGCCACCGTAGGGGGCCAGAGCACAGATACGCAGTATTTT. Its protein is CATVGGQSTDTQYF.